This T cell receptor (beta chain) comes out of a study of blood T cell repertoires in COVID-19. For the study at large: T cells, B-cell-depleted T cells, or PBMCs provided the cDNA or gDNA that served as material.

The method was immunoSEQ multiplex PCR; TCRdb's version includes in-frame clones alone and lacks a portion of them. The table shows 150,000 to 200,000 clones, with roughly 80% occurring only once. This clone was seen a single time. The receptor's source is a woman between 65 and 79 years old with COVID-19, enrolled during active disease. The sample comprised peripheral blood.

The CDR3 DNA reads TGTGCTAGTGGTTTAGCAGGGGGCCCCTATAATTCACCCCTCCACTTT. It translates to CASGLAGGPYNSPLHF. The rearrangement uses TRBV12-5 and TRBJ1-6; 8 bases are a match to TRBD1. Germline CDR1 and CDR2: LGHNT and FRNRAP. The length of the CDR3 is 16 residues. J was trimmed by 2 bases and V by 3 bases; bases with no gene match: 3.